The 24 T cell receptor beta chains given below trace back to one sample, sequenced in a study of T-cell memory formation after mild COVID-19. From the 5' RACE reads, TCRdb called clonotypes with MiXCR, one entry per CDR3 protein. Seen here are some 330,000 distinct CDR3 sequences, under 25% observed once, and the top ten hold around 13%. Sequenced input: PBMCs or a T cell subset sorted from them (not recorded which). The receptors originated from an adult woman who had mild COVID-19 (a few samples of this study predate the infection). Cell type and time point are not known.

The chain combines TRBV2 with TRBJ2-7; a weak D match, TRBD2 (5 bases). The CDR3 contains 13 residues. Germline CDR1 SNHLY, CDR2 FYNNEI. Trimming took 10 bases from V and 3 from J, leaving 16 bases between them. DNA for the CDR3: TGTGCCACCGCTCGGGTCGGGGACTACGAGCAGTACTTC. Its protein is CATARVGDYEQYF.

The chain couples TRBV7-2 to TRBJ2-2, with a tentative D call TRBD2 (5 bases). Germline lookup yields CDR1 SGHTA and CDR2 FQGNSA. There are 14 residues in the CDR3. The CDR3 DNA reads TGTGGAGGAGGTACTGGGGTCTTGACCGGGGAGCTGTTTTTT. Its translation: CGGGTGVLTGELFF. Combining the CDR3 with reference TRBV7-2 and TRBJ2-2 gives the whole variable domain GAGVSQSPSNKVTEKGKDVELRCDPISGHTALYWYRQSLGQGLEFLIYFQGNSAPDKSGLPSDRFSAERTGGSVSTLTIQRTQQEDSAVYLCGGGTGVLTGELFFGEGSRLTVL.

This clonotype was detected ten times or more. The genes are TRBV30 and TRBJ2-2, with TRBD2 as a possible D gene (5 bases). This CDR3 spans 14 amino acids. The germline CDR1 and CDR2 sequences are GTSNPN and SVGIG (reference sequence). Trimming removed 3 bases at V and 4 bases at J, with 12 bases between. DNA for the CDR3: TGTGCCTGGAGCGGGGTAGGGCGCACCGGGGAGCTGTTTTTT. Protein product: CAWSGVGRTGELFF. The full variable domain, in which reference TRBV30 and TRBJ2-2 provide the parts outside the CDR3, is SQTIHQWPATLVQPVGSPLSLECTVEGTSNPNLYWYRQAAGRGLQLLFYSVGIGQISSEVPQNLSASRPQDRQFILSSKKLLLSDSGFYLCAWSGVGRTGELFFGEGSRLTVL.

At least ten counts were recorded for this clonotype. The V call is TRBV12-3 or TRBV12-4, the J call TRBJ2-7; D not certain. Trimming stripped 6 bases from V and 0 bases from J, with 6 bases between. The CDR3 consists of 12 residues. CDR3 nucleotide sequence: TGTGCCAGCAGCTTGTTCTCCTACGAGCAGTACTTC. It encodes CASSLFSYEQYF.

At least ten counts were recorded for this clonotype. The rearrangement joins TRBV29-1 to TRBJ2-1, with 8 bases matching TRBD2. From germline, CDR1 is SQVTM and CDR2 ANQGSEA. The length of the CDR3 is 14 residues. V shed 7 bases, J shed 0 bases, and the junction held 5 bases outside the gene matches. The CDR3 sequence is CSGVRGASYNEQFF. CDR3 DNA: TGCAGCGGTGTGCGGGGGGCCTCCTACAATGAGCAGTTCTTC.

This clonotype occurred a few times. The chain recombines TRBV29-1 with TRBJ2-1; tentative D call: TRBD1 (6 bases). The CDR3 contains 14 residues. Looked up from germline, CDR1 is SQVTM and CDR2 is ANQGSEA. Trimming removed 5 bases from V and 2 bases from J, with 13 bases in between. CDR3 amino acids: CSVPTGKAYNEQFF. CDR3 sequence (DNA): TGCAGCGTTCCAACAGGGAAGGCCTACAATGAGCAGTTCTTC.

The chain combines TRBV29-1 with TRBJ2-7, with TRBD1 matching 8 bases. The CDR3 totals 14 residues. In germline, CDR1 is SQVTM, CDR2 ANQGSEA. The J segment lost 0 bases and the V segment lost 7 bases, leaving 8 bases of the junction unmatched. The CDR3 region has the DNA TGCAGCGCCTGGGGACAGGAGAGCTCCTACGAGCAGTACTTC. Its translation: CSAWGQESSYEQYF.

The chain has TRBV2 and TRBJ1-4, with a weak D call TRBD1 (5 bases). With 2 bases removed from V and 3 bases from J, the gap between germline ends came to 10 bases. The germline gives CDR1 SNHLY, CDR2 FYNNEI. There are 15 residues in the CDR3. This CDR3 reads CASSEQGTSNEKLFF. CDR3 in DNA: TGTGCCAGCAGTGAACAGGGAACCTCTAATGAAAAACTGTTTTTT.

The V and J genes are TRBV19 and TRBJ1-2, with 9 bases that match TRBD1. J was trimmed by 7 bases and V by 5 bases; bases with no gene match: 2. The CDR3 extends over 12 amino acids. In germline, CDR1 is LNHDA, CDR2 SQIVND (reference sequence). CDR3 sequence (DNA): TGTGCCAGTAGTGGGGACAGGGCTGGCTACACCTTC. Protein: CASSGDRAGYTF.

This clonotype was seen a single time. V usage is TRBV24-1 and J usage is TRBJ2-1, with D tentatively TRBD1 or TRBD2 (6 bases each). Trimming removed 2 bases from V and 8 bases from J, with 30 bases in between. The CDR3 is 20 amino acids. The germline V gene encodes CDR1 KGHDR and CDR2 SFDVKD. The CDR3 is CATSDSLAGRGRRDNDEQFF. The DNA for the CDR3 is TGTGCCACCAGTGATTCCCTCGCCGGCCGGGGGCGCAGGGACAACGATGAGCAGTTCTTC.

This sequence joins TRBV5-1 and TRBJ2-1; maybe TRBD1 (6 bases). Germline CDR1 SGHRS, CDR2 YFSETQ. V was pared by 9 bases and J by 8 bases, with 18 bases between. This CDR3 region has 13 residues. The CDR3 spells CATRDTLRDEQFF. The CDR3 DNA reads as TGCGCCACCCGGGACACTCTTAGGGATGAGCAGTTCTTC.

There are a few counts of this clonotype. The genes are TRBV9 and TRBJ2-3, with a possible D match to TRBD2 (5 bases). The CDR3 sequence is 14 residues long. The germline V gene has CDR1 SGDLS and CDR2 YYNGEE. With 3 bases removed from V and 2 bases from J, the gap between germline ends came to 10 bases. CDR3 region: CASSGGPLTDTQYF. The CDR3 DNA follows: TGTGCCAGCAGCGGCGGGCCCCTCACAGATACGCAGTATTTT.

The V gene is TRBV29-1, the J gene TRBJ2-2; D is tentatively TRBD1 or TRBD2 (5 bases each). The length of the CDR3 is 14 residues. Trimming shortened V by 5 bases and J by 0 bases, and 10 bases separated the two germline ends. CDR1 SQVTM and CDR2 ANQGSEA come from the germline V gene. The CDR3 DNA sequence: TGCAGCGTTCCGGGACGGTCGAACACCGGGGAGCTGTTTTTT. Amino acid sequence: CSVPGRSNTGELFF.

Only one count was recorded for this clonotype. The chain recombines TRBV29-1 with TRBJ1-2; 7 bases agree with TRBD1. The J segment lost 2 bases and the V segment lost 5 bases, leaving 8 bases of the junction unmatched. This CDR3 contains 14 residues. Germline V CDR1 and CDR2: SQVTM, ANQGSEA. In DNA form, the CDR3 reads TGCAGCGTTTCACCGGGACAGCTCAACTATGGCTACACCTTC. This codes for CSVSPGQLNYGYTF.

This clonotype has more than one count but fewer than ten. J is TRBJ2-1 and V is TRBV7-9; 11 bases align to TRBD1. The V segment lost 6 bases and the J segment 3 bases; nucleotides outside the gene matches: 7. CDR1 is SEHNR and CDR2 is FQNEAQ in the germline V gene (reference sequence). The length of the CDR3 is 16 residues. The CDR3 sequence is CASSSWGTGGYNEQFF. In nucleotides, the CDR3 is TGTGCCAGCAGTTCATGGGGGACAGGGGGCTACAATGAGCAGTTCTTC.

The chain links TRBV7-9 to TRBJ1-2; 9 bases map to TRBD1. Germline V gene lookup returns CDR1 SEHNR and CDR2 FQNEAQ (reference sequence). The CDR3 has 14 amino acids. V lost 1 base, J lost 5 bases, and 2 bases stayed unmatched. The chain's CDR3 is CASSLGTGVYGYTF. The CDR3 nucleotides are TGTGCCAGCAGCTTAGGGACAGGGGTTTATGGCTACACCTTC.

In this sample, this clonotype turned up a few times. V and J are TRBV4-3 and TRBJ2-6; 10 positions match TRBD2. This CDR3 is 19 amino acids long. V lost 0 bases to trimming and J lost 0 bases; unmatched junction nucleotides: 5. Germline lookup yields CDR1 LGHNA and CDR2 YSLEER. The CDR3 spells CASSQEIAGGFSGANVLTF. The CDR3 DNA sequence: TGCGCCAGCAGCCAAGAAATAGCGGGAGGTTTCTCTGGGGCCAACGTCCTGACTTTC.

Only a few counts were recorded for this clonotype. The V gene is TRBV4-1, the J gene TRBJ2-1; D is tentatively TRBD1 or TRBD2 (6 bases each). The CDR3 is made up of 19 amino acids. Germline loops: CDR1 MGHRA, CDR2 YSYEKL. V lost 0 bases and J lost 5, with 23 bases in between. CDR3 nucleotides: TGCGCCAGCAGCCAAGAAGCGGGTAGAGGGGGGCCGCTAAACAATGAGCAGTTCTTC. It translates to CASSQEAGRGGPLNNEQFF.

The J gene is TRBJ2-7, the V gene TRBV7-9; 10 bases are shared with TRBD2. Germline CDR1 and CDR2: SEHNR and FQNEAQ (reference sequence). CDR3 size: 15 residues. J lost 3 bases, V lost 1 base, and 3 bases had no gene match. The CDR3 DNA reads as TGTGCCAGCAGCTTAGGGGGACTAGCGAGCTACGAGCAGTACTTC. Its translation: CASSLGGLASYEQYF.

This clonotype was recorded a few times. The chain's CDR3 is CASSGPGSASYEQYF. The CDR3, as DNA: TGTGCCAGCAGTGGCCCTGGATCCGCCTCCTACGAGCAGTACTTC. The chain recombines TRBV12-3 or TRBV12-4 with TRBJ2-7; the D is unclear. Trimming removed 5 bases at V and 0 bases at J, with 14 bases between. The CDR3 totals 15 residues.

This clonotype was detected a few times. The V and J genes are TRBV9 and TRBJ2-1; D is unresolved. The CDR3 runs to 15 residues. Between the trimmed V and J ends, which lost 0 bases and 2 bases, there was a span of 9 bases. Germline lookup yields CDR1 SGDLS and CDR2 YYNGEE. The CDR3 bases are TGTGCCAGCAGCGTAGGATCGGGTACCTACAATGAGCAGTTCTTC. Translated: CASSVGSGTYNEQFF.

In this sample, this clonotype turned up a few times. V usage is TRBV12-3 or TRBV12-4 and J usage is TRBJ1-1; D gene unclear. The CDR3 runs to 15 residues. Trimming removed 4 bases at V and 1 base at J, with 13 bases between. As DNA, the CDR3 is TGTGCCAGCAGTTCACAACAGCCTGGGAACACTGAAGCTTTCTTT. This translates into CASSSQQPGNTEAFF.

A few counts support this clonotype. This chain connects TRBV12-3 or TRBV12-4 to TRBJ2-3, with D possibly matching TRBD2 (5 bases). This CDR3 contains 16 residues. Between the trimmed V and J ends, which lost 1 base and 2 bases, there was a span of 13 bases. This chain's CDR3 is CASSLGIAWFTDTQYF. The CDR3 region has the DNA TGTGCCAGCAGTTTAGGTATAGCGTGGTTCACAGATACGCAGTATTTT.

This clonotype has just a few counts. The rearrangement uses TRBV20-1 and TRBJ2-7, with D unresolved. Germline loops: CDR1 DFQATT, CDR2 SNEGSKA (reference sequence). The germline V and J ends were trimmed by 0 bases and 4 bases, with 13 bases remaining between them. This CDR3 comprises 14 residues. DNA for the CDR3: TGCAGTGCTAGAGATCGAGAATGGGGATACGAGCAGTACTTC. It specifies CSARDREWGYEQYF.